This T cell receptor (beta chain) was retrieved from a study of cytomegalovirus exposure and HLA in healthy donors. Findings and caveats of the study: Across all donors, roughly uniform sequencing depth was an assumption of the presence/absence analyses. Looking again later, the authors saw that most CMV-associated TCR beta chains seemed HLA-restricted. According to a later analysis, donors in an Asian-associated ancestry cluster reportedly had fewer N-insertions than the roughly 670-donor mean.

13 Jbeta primers and 60 Vbeta primers were used for the PCR. Profiling relied on immunoSEQ multiplex PCR, and the TCRdb table lists in-frame clones only, not all of them. This sample yields approximately 190,000 clones, of which approximately 81% are seen a single time; 3.8% belongs to the top ten. Of note for this clone: Antigen unknown.

Per the germline V gene, CDR1 is SGHTA and CDR2 is FQGNSA. V lost 5 bases to trimming and J lost 2 bases; unmatched junction nucleotides: 10. The CDR3 extends over 16 amino acids. This sequence joins TRBV7-2 and TRBJ2-7; 9 bases are shared with TRBD2. Sequenced material: PBMCs. The receptor was isolated from a man over 45 in good health and CMV-seronegative. The CDR3 DNA is TGTGCCAGCAGCGGGAGGGGCGGGGGGGCCCCCTACGAGCAGTACTTC. The encoded protein is CASSGRGGGAPYEQYF.